The rows below give T cell receptor beta chains drawn from one sample of a study of T cell responses to AZD1222 COVID-19 vaccine. Profiling relied on immunoSEQ multiplex PCR, and the TCRdb table lists in-frame clones only, not all of them. The sample carries about 72,000 clones, around 87% recorded once. The input for sequencing was peripheral blood, taken on day 0 of AZD1222 vaccination. These receptors all come from an adult in good health. Each CDR3 is given with its conserved first and last residue. Each record gives: D gene, J gene, clone size, V gene, CDR3 DNA, CDR3 protein. D genes are given only for firm matches. The size field is filled for only some rows; it gives once, few, many or a size class.

- | TRBJ2-5 | once | TRBV10-3 | TGTGCCATCAGCCAGGGTGGTCAAGAGACCCAGTACTTC | CAISQGGQETQYF
- | TRBJ1-1 | - | TRBV2 | TGTGCCAGCAGTGAAGCCTACCGGGGAAAGACTGAAGCTTTCTTT | CASSEAYRGKTEAFF
- | TRBJ2-2 | few | TRBV29-1 | TGCAGCGTGAGGCCAGGGACGGGGAACACCGGGGAGCTGTTTTTT | CSVRPGTGNTGELFF
TRBD2 | TRBJ2-5 | - | TRBV4-1 | TGCGCCAGCAGCCCGGGACTAGCGGGGGGGCCTAGGGAGACCCAGTACTTC | CASSPGLAGGPRETQYF
- | TRBJ1-2 | - | TRBV6-5 | TGTGCCAGCAGCCTAAACAGGGTTCTTTATGGCTACACCTTC | CASSLNRVLYGYTF
TRBD2 | TRBJ2-2 | few | TRBV7-2 | TGTGCCAGCAGCTTATTAAGCGGGGGTGGCACCGGGGAGCTGTTTTTT | CASSLLSGGGTGELFF
- | TRBJ2-5 | - | TRBV28 | TGTGCCAGCAGTTTATCACAATACAGAGAGACCCAGTACTTC | CASSLSQYRETQYF
TRBD1 | TRBJ1-4 | - | TRBV7-9 | TGTGCCAGCAGCTTCGGAGACAACAGGGGATTTTTT | CASSFGDNRGFF
- | TRBJ1-3 | - | TRBV7-2 | TGTGCCAGCAGCCCAAGGGCCGCCCGAGATATGGGAAACACCATATATTTT | CASSPRAARDMGNTIYF
- | TRBJ2-5 | once | TRBV10-1 | TGCGCCAGCAGTGAGCCGACAGGCCCCCAGTACTTC | CASSEPTGPQYF
- | TRBJ2-3 | - | TRBV7-7 | TGTGCTAGCAGCCCGAACCTAGAGGGATCTCATACGCAGTATTTT | CASSPNLEGSHTQYF
TRBD1 | TRBJ1-1 | - | TRBV5-6 | TGTGCCAGCAAACTACAGGGGGCGAACACTGAAGCTTTCTTT | CASKLQGANTEAFF
TRBD2 | TRBJ2-3 | few | TRBV6-4 | TGTGCCAGCAGTAGCGGGGGGGCCACAGATACGCAGTATTTT | CASSSGGATDTQYF
- | TRBJ1-1 | - | TRBV4-3 | TGCGCCAGCAGCCGATCAGGGACCACTGAAGCTTTCTTT | CASSRSGTTEAFF
- | TRBJ2-2 | - | TRBV2 | TGTGCCAGCGGAGGAACTTACACCGGGGAGCTGTTTTTT | CASGGTYTGELFF
- | TRBJ2-3 | - | TRBV7-9 | TGTGCCAGCAGCCTAACGACTGGGGGGGATACGCAGTATTTT | CASSLTTGGDTQYF
- | TRBJ1-5 | - | TRBV6-2/TRBV6-3 | TGTGCCAGCAGTCCACCCCCAGGCGGCAATCAGCCCCAGCATTTT | CASSPPPGGNQPQHF
- | TRBJ2-2 | - | TRBV5-1 | TGCGCCAGCAGCGTGACACAGGGTACCGGGGAGCTGTTTTTT | CASSVTQGTGELFF
- | TRBJ1-2 | - | TRBV6-6 | TGTGCCAGCAGTTACAGCCTCTATGGCTACACCTTC | CASSYSLYGYTF
- | TRBJ1-2 | - | TRBV5-1 | TGCGCCAGCAGCTTGGCCGAGGGGTCCTATGGCTACACCTTC | CASSLAEGSYGYTF